The clone carrying this TCR beta chain has a count of ten or more. Its target is unknown. The data belong to a study of regulatory T cells in long-lasting Graves disease. Germline lookup yields CDR1 MNHEY and CDR2 SVGAGI. Trimming removed 4 bases at V and 8 bases at J, with 17 bases between. The CDR3 length is 14 residues. General study findings and limits: There were preferences for TRBV28, TRBJ1-2 and TRBJ2-5 in persistent disease.

The TCR beta library used iRepertoire HTBI primers with Arm-PCR amplification of CDR3. TCRdb analysed the multiplex PCR reads with MiXCR anew, one entry per CDR3 protein. The table has 350,000 to 400,000 distinct CDR3 sequences, 15% to 20% seen once; the top ten hold 20% to 25%. The sample's time point: newly diagnosed GD, antithyroid drugs for less than 3 months. RNA isolated from PBMCs was used to make the TCR library. Each patient gave roughly 10 milliliters of EDTA-anticoagulated peripheral blood. These data were also reused for a study on T cells in Graves' hyperthyroidism and ophthalmopathy.

The source of this sequence is a woman aged 18 to 35 with Graves disease. The V call is TRBV6-5, the J call TRBJ1-1; tentative D call: TRBD1 (6 bases). The input for sequencing was peripheral blood mononuclear cells (PBMCs), taken at new diagnosis, from a patient treated with antithyroid drugs. CDR3 protein: CASSSTRTAGEAFF. CDR3 nucleotides: TGTGCCAGCAGTTCCACTCGGACAGCTGGAGAAGCTTTCTTT.